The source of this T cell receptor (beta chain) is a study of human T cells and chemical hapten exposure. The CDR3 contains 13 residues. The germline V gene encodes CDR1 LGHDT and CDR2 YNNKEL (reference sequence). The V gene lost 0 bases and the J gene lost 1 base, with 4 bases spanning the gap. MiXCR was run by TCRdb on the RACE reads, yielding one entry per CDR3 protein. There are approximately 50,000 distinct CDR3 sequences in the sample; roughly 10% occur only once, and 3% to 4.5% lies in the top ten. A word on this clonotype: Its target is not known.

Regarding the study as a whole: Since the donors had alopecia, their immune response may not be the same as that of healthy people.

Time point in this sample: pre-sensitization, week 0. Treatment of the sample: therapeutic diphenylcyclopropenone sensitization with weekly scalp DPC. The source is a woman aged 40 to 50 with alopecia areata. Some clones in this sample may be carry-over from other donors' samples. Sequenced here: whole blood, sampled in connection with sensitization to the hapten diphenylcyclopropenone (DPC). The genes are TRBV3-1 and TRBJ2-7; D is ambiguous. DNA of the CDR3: TGTGCCAGCAGCCAAGAGTGGTCCTACGAGCAGTACTTC. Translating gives CASSQEWSYEQYF.